These 13 T cell receptor beta chains originate from one sample sequenced in a study of T cell responses to AZD1222 COVID-19 vaccine (dated by TCRdb to about 2021). Library creation used the immunoSEQ multiplex PCR assay. TCRdb took this table from immuneACCESS and kept in-frame rearrangements with V and J called. Such tables lack part of the clones; where checked against another copy, unresolved V genes explain under half of the gap, and the rest is unexplained. In this sample the table shows 85,000 to 110,000 clones, 90% of which occur a single time. More than 4.5% of the sample is taken by the ten largest. Taken with the paper, the label for time point translates to: baseline before first vaccination. Material: peripheral blood, obtained on day 0 of AZD1222 vaccination. Receptor source: an adult in good health.

The chain employs TRBV19 and TRBJ2-3, with TRBD2 as a possible D gene (7 bases). V dropped 5 bases and J dropped 3 bases, with 15 bases sitting between them. This CDR3 is built from 15 residues. Germline V gene lookup returns CDR1 LNHDA and CDR2 SQIVND (reference sequence). DNA for the CDR3: TGTGCCAGTAGTTCCCGGGGGGCCTGGACAGATACGCAGTATTTT. Translated, it gives CASSSRGAWTDTQYF.

This chain's CDR3 is CASSVIGGLNTGELFF. In DNA form, the CDR3 reads TGTGCCAGCAGCGTCATCGGGGGGCTGAACACCGGGGAGCTGTTTTTT. The chain is built from TRBV11-2 and TRBJ2-2, with a possible D match to TRBD2 (7 bases). Germline V CDR1 and CDR2: SGHAT, FQNNGV. Trimming shortened V by 5 bases and J by 1 base, and 14 bases separated the two germline ends. The CDR3 is 16 residues long.

The chain employs TRBV5-4 and TRBJ2-1, with D uncertain. The CDR3 contains 16 residues. Germline V gene sequence: CDR1 SGHNT, CDR2 YYREEE (reference sequence). V lost 2 bases, J lost 2 bases, and 14 bases lay in between. The DNA of the CDR3 is TGTGCCAGCAGCTTAGTCGGTACCCACGCCTACAATGAGCAGTTCTTC. Its protein is CASSLVGTHAYNEQFF.

The rearrangement joins TRBV3-1 (or the pseudogene TRBV3-2) to TRBJ1-5; the match to TRBD1 covers 9 bases. Unmatched junction bases numbered 4, after V lost 3 bases and J lost 7 bases. CDR3 size: 14 residues. CDR1 and CDR2 from the germline V gene are LGHDT and YNNKEL (reference sequence). The CDR3 coding sequence is TGTGCCAGCAGCCAGGGACAGGGTCACCAGCCCCAGCATTTT. It yields the protein CASSQGQGHQPQHF.

The chain couples TRBV6-5 to TRBJ2-5; the D gene is possibly TRBD2 (6 bases). The V end lost 7 bases, the J end lost 3 bases, and 15 bases lay between the germline ends. CDR3 length: 14 residues. Germline V gene sequence: CDR1 MNHEY, CDR2 SVGAGI. CDR3 nucleotides: TGTGCCAGCAAGGTTCGGGGGACCAAAGAGACCCAGTACTTC. Translating gives CASKVRGTKETQYF.

The V gene is TRBV3-1 (or the pseudogene TRBV3-2), the J gene TRBJ1-3, with D possibly TRBD1 on 5 matching bases. This CDR3 region has 16 residues. Looked up from germline, CDR1 is LGHDT and CDR2 is YNNKEL (reference sequence). V lost 1 base to trimming and J lost 0 bases, with 10 bases between them. The CDR3 DNA reads as TGTGCCAGCAGCCAAGCCGGGGGGATCTCTGGAAACACCATATATTTT. It codes for CASSQAGGISGNTIYF.

This chain connects TRBV19 to TRBJ1-1; D remains ambiguous. The CDR3 runs to 14 residues. The V end lost 5 bases, the J end lost 5 bases, and 15 bases lay between the germline ends. The germline V gene encodes CDR1 LNHDA and CDR2 SQIVND (reference sequence). The CDR3 sequence: CASSQMATLTEAFF. As DNA, the CDR3 is TGTGCCAGTAGTCAAATGGCGACATTGACTGAAGCTTTCTTT.

This chain links TRBV28 with TRBJ2-7; D not resolved. This CDR3 comprises 12 residues. V was shortened by 1 base and J by 6 bases, with 7 bases between the two germline ends. Germline V gene lookup returns CDR1 MDHEN and CDR2 SYDVKM. CDR3: CASSLSGVEQYF. The CDR3 nucleotides are TGTGCCAGCAGTTTATCAGGTGTCGAGCAGTACTTC.

V usage is TRBV3-1 (or the pseudogene TRBV3-2) and J usage is TRBJ1-2, with D tentatively TRBD1 (6 bases). Trimming removed 4 bases from V and 8 bases from J, with 14 bases in between. This CDR3 comprises 13 residues. Germline values: CDR1 LGHDT, CDR2 YNNKEL (reference sequence). In nucleotides, the CDR3 is TGTGCCAGCAGCCCCACAGAGGGGGGAGGCTACACCTTC. Its translation: CASSPTEGGGYTF.

This rearrangement joins TRBV27 to TRBJ1-6, with 7 bases aligning to TRBD1. There are 14 residues in the CDR3. J lost 6 bases, V lost 6 bases, and 5 bases had no gene match. Germline V lookup: CDR1 MNHEY, CDR2 SMNVEV (reference sequence). This chain's CDR3 is CASSPRDSNSPLHF. CDR3 nucleotides: TGTGCCAGCAGCCCGCGGGACAGTAATTCACCCCTCCACTTT.

This clone has only one observation. The chain combines TRBV20-1 with TRBJ1-1; D call uncertain. The germline V gene encodes CDR1 DFQATT and CDR2 SNEGSKA (reference sequence). The CDR3 has 11 residues. Trimming removed 6 bases at V and 12 bases at J, with 17 bases between. The CDR3 nucleotides are TGCAGTGCCAAACCGGCCTTCGTAACTTTCTTT. Protein: CSAKPAFVTFF.

The DNA of the CDR3 is TGTGCCAGCAGTTACCCGACCGGGACACCCACCAAGTCTGGAAACACCATATATTTT. Translated: CASSYPTGTPTKSGNTIYF. The chain recombines TRBV6-2 or TRBV6-3 with TRBJ1-3, with D tentatively TRBD1 (6 bases). Looked up from germline, CDR1 is MNHEY and CDR2 is SVGEGT. The CDR3 has 19 residues. V was shortened by 2 bases and J by 1 base, with 21 bases between the two germline ends.

The chain couples TRBV19 to TRBJ1-5; 7 bases fit TRBD1. Germline CDR1 and CDR2: LNHDA and SQIVND (reference sequence). V shed 4 bases and J 5 bases; nucleotides not matched to a gene: 8. This CDR3 contains 15 residues. The CDR3 here is CASSTGTVGDQPQHF. The DNA for the CDR3 is TGTGCCAGTAGTACCGGGACAGTCGGGGATCAGCCCCAGCATTTT.